This TCR beta chain was identified in a study of cytomegalovirus exposure and HLA in healthy donors. With 60 Vbeta and 13 Jbeta primers, the PCR was carried out. Produced via immunoSEQ multiplex PCR; TCRdb's table is partial and in-frame only. The sample carries under 150,000 clones, about 79% recorded once. This TCR was sampled from a man aged 18-30 years in good health and CMV-seronegative. Input material: PBMCs.

CDR3 protein: CASIKSFLLAASTDTQYF. DNA of the CDR3: TGTGCCAGCATAAAATCCTTCCTACTAGCCGCTAGCACAGATACGCAGTATTTT. The gene calls are TRBV28 and TRBJ2-3, with D maybe TRBD2 (6 bases). The CDR3 consists of 18 residues. CDR1 and CDR2 (germline): MDHEN, SYDVKM. V shed 7 bases and J shed 0 bases, with 23 bases lying between them.